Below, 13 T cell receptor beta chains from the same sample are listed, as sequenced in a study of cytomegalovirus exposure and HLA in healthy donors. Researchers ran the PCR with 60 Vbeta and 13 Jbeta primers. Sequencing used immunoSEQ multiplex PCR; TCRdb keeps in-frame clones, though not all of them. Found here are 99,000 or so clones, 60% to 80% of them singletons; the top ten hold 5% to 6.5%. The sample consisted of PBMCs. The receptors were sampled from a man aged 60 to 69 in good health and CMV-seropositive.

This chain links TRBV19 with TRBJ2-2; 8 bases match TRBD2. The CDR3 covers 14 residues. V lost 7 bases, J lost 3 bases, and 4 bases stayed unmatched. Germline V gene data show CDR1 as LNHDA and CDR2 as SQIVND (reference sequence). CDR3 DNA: TGTGCCAGTATTAGCGGGACCTACACCGGGGAGCTGTTTTTT. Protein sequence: CASISGTYTGELFF.

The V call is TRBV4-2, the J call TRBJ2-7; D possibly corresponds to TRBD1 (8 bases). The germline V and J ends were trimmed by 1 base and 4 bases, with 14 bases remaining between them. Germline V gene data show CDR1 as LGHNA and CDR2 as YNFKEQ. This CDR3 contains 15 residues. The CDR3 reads CASSQAGQGGYEQYF. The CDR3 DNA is TGTGCCAGCAGCCAAGCAGGACAGGGAGGGTACGAGCAGTACTTC.

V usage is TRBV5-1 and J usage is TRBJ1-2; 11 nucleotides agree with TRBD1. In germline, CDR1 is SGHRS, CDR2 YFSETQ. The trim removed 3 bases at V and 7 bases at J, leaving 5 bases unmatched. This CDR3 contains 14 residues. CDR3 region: CASSWGQGDSGYTF. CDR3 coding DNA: TGCGCCAGCAGCTGGGGACAGGGGGATTCTGGCTACACCTTC. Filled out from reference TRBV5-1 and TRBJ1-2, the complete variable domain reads KAGVTQTPRYLIKTRGQQVTLSCSPISGHRSVSWYQQTPGQGLQFLFEYFSETQRNKGNFPGRFSGRQFSNSRSEMNVSTLELGDSALYLCASSWGQGDSGYTFGSGTRLTVV.

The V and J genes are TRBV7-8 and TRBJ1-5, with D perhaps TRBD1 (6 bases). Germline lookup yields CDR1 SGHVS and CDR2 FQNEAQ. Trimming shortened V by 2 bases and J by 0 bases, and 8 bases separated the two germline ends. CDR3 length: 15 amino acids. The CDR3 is CASSLRGGSNQPQHF. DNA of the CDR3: TGTGCCAGCAGCTTAAGGGGGGGTAGCAATCAGCCCCAGCATTTT.

The DNA of the CDR3 is TGTGCCAGCAGCTCCGGGACTAGCGGGGGGCAGGAGACCCAGTACTTC. This codes for CASSSGTSGGQETQYF. This sequence joins TRBV13 and TRBJ2-5, with 15 bases identical to TRBD2. Looked up from germline, CDR1 is PRHDT and CDR2 is FYEKMQ (reference sequence). V lost 4 bases and J lost 5; bases outside the gene matches: 5. The CDR3 totals 16 residues.

The CDR3 loop reads CASSDRLAGGLSDTQYF. In DNA form, the CDR3 reads TGTGCCAGCAGTGATCGACTAGCGGGGGGGTTATCAGATACGCAGTATTTT. The genes are TRBV6-1 and TRBJ2-3, with 14 bases lining up with TRBD2. V gave up 3 bases and J gave up 4 bases; unmatched junction bases: 6. The CDR3 loop spans 17 amino acids. CDR1 and CDR2 from the germline V gene are MNHNS and SASEGT.

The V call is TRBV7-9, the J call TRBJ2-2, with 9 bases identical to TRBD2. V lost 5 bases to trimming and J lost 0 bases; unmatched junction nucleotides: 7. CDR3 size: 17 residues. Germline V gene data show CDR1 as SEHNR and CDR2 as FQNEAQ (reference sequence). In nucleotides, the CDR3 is TGTGCCAGCAGCCCGAGGAGCGGGGGGCCGAACACCGGGGAGCTGTTTTTT. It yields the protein CASSPRSGGPNTGELFF.

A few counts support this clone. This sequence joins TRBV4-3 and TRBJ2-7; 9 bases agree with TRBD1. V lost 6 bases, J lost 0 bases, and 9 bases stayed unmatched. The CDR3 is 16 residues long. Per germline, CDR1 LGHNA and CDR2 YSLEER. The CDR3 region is CASRYQTGGSSYEQYF. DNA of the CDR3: TGCGCCAGCAGGTATCAGACAGGGGGGAGCTCCTACGAGCAGTACTTC.

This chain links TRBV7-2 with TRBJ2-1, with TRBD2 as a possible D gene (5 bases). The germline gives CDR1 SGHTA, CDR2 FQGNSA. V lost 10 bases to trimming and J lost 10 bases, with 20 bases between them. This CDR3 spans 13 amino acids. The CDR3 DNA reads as TGTGCCATTGTTAGGACTCTGGCTGGCGAGCAGTTCTTC. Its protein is CAIVRTLAGEQFF.

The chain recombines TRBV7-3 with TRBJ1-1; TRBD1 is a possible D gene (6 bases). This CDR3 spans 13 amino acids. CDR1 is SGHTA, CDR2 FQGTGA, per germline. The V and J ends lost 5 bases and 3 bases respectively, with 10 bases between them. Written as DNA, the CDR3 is TGTGCCAGCAGCCGAGGGGGGGACACTGAAGCTTTCTTT. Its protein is CASSRGGDTEAFF.

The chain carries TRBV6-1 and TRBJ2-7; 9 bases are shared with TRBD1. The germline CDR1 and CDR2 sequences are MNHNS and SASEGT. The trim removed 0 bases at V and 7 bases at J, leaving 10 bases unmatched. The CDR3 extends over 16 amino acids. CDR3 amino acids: CASSEAAGQGVGEQYF. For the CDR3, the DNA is TGTGCCAGCAGTGAAGCGGCGGGACAGGGAGTCGGGGAGCAGTACTTC.

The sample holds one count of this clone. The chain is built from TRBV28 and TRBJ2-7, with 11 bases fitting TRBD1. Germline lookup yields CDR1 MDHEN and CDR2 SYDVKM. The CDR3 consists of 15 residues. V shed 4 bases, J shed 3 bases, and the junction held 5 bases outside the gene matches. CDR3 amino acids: CASSSSGTGGYEQYF. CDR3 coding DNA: TGTGCCAGCAGTTCTTCCGGGACAGGGGGCTACGAGCAGTACTTC.

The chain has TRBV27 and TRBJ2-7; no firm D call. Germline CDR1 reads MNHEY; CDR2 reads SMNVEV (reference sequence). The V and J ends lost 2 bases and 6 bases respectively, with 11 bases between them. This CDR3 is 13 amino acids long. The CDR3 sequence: CASSLPNRVEQYF. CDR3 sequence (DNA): TGTGCCAGCAGTTTACCAAACAGAGTCGAGCAGTACTTC.